This T cell receptor (beta chain) stems from a study of tumor-infiltrating lymphocytes in primary liver carcinoma. Across the study: Primary liver carcinoma in the patients was surgically resected. The neoplasms were of stage T1-T3 N0M0, with dimensions of 4.2 to 10 cm across. Study-wide findings and caveats: Overlap in tumor-adjacent and tumor-blood pairs fell below that of tumor region pairs.

This clonotype was detected ten times or more. Its antigen is still unknown. The CDR3 is 15 residues long. The V segment lost 7 bases and the J segment 4 bases; nucleotides outside the gene matches: 10. The germline V gene encodes CDR1 SGHAT and CDR2 FQDESV (reference sequence). With a constant-region primer, TCR beta cDNA was made from approximately 520 ng of total RNA. ARM-PCR, slightly modified, supplied the TCR beta libraries through three nested multiplex PCR rounds. Use of TRBV1-TRBV30 forward primers with a C-beta reverse primer characterized the first two PCR rounds, which lasted 10 cycles each. TCRdb reprocessed the multiplex PCR reads with MiXCR, giving one entry per CDR3 protein. Found here are more than 150,000 distinct CDR3 sequences, 50% to 75% of them singletons; the top ten hold under 75%. Germline DNA was also extracted, with blood RNA taken from unsorted whole blood.

This clonotype originated in a man aged 35 to 55 with primary liver carcinoma and hepatitis B virus infection. The chain is built from TRBV11-1 and TRBJ2-3, with 8 positions matching TRBD2. Sequenced input: peripheral blood. CDR3 region: CASTRGGADSDTQYF. The CDR3 DNA reads as TGTGCCAGCACCCGGGGGGGGGCCGACTCAGATACGCAGTATTTT.